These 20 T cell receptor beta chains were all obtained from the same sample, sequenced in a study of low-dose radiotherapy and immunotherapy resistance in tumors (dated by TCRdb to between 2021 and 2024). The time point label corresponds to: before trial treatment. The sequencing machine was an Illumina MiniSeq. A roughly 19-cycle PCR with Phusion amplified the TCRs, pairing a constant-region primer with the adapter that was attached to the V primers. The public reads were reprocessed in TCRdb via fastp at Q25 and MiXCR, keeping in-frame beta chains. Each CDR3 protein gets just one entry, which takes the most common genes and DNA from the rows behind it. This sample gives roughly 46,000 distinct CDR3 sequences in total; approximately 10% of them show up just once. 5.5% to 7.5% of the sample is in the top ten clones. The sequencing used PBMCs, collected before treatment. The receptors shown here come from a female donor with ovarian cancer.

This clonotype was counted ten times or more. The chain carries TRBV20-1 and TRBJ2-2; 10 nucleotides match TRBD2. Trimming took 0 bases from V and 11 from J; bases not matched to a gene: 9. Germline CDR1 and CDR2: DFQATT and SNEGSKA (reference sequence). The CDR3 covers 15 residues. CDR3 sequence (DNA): TGCAGTGCTAGAGATGCAACTAGCGGGATAGGAGAGCTGTTTTTT. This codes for CSARDATSGIGELFF.

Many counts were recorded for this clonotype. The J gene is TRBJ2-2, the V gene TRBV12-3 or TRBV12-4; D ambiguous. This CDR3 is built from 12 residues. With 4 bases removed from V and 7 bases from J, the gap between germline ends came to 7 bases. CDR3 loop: CASSWSIGELFF. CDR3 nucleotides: TGTGCCAGCAGTTGGAGCATCGGGGAGCTGTTTTTT.

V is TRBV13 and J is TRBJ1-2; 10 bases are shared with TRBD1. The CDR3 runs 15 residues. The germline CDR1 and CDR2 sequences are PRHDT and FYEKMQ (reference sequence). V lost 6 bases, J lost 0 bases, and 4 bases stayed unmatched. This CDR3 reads CASSLGQGTNYGYTF. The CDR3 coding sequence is TGTGCCAGCAGTTTGGGACAGGGGACTAACTATGGCTACACCTTC.

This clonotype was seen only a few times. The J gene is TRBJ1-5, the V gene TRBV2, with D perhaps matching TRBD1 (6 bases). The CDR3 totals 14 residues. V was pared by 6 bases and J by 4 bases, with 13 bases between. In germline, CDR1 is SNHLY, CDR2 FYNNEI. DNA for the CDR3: TGTGCCAGCAGCCCCGGGACAAGAAATCAGCCCCAGCATTTT. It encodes CASSPGTRNQPQHF. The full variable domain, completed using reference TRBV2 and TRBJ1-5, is EPEVTQTPSHQVTQMGQEVILRCVPISNHLYFYWYRQILGQKVEFLVSFYNNEISEKSEIFDDQFSVERPDGSNFTLKIRSTKLEDSAMYFCASSPGTRNQPQHFGDGTRLSIL.

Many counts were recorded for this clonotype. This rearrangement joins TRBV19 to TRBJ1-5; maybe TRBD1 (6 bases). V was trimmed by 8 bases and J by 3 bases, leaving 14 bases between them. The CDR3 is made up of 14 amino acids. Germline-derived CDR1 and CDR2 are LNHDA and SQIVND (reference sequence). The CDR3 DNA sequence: TGTGCCAGTTCCCGGACAGATATCAATCAGCCCCAGCATTTT. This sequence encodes CASSRTDINQPQHF.

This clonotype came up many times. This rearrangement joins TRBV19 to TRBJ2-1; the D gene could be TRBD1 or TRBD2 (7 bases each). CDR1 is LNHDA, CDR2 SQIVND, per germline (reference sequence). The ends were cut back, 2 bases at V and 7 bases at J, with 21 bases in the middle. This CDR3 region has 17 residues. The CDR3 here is CASSISPGRGGLNEQFF. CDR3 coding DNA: TGTGCCAGTAGTATATCCCCGGGCAGGGGGGGTTTGAATGAGCAGTTCTTC.

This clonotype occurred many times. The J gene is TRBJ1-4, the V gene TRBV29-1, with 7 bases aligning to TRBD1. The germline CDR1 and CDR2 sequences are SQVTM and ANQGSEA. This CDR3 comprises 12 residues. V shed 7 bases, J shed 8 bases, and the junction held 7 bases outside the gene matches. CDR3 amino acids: CSAEGADEKLFF. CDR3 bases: TGCAGCGCGGAGGGGGCGGACGAAAAACTGTTTTTT.

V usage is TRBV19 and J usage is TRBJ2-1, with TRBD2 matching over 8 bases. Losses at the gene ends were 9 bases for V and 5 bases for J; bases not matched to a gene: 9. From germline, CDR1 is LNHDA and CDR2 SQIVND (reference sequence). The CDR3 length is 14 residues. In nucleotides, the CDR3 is TGTGCCAGCCAAGGGACTAGAGCAGACAATGAGCAGTTCTTC. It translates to CASQGTRADNEQFF.

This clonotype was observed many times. CDR3 sequence (DNA): TGCAGTGCTAGAAACCAGCGGGGGCTAGGACCCACAGATACGCAGTATTTT. As protein: CSARNQRGLGPTDTQYF. The chain is built from TRBV20-1 and TRBJ2-3, with 8 bases identical to TRBD2. V trimming: 2 bases; J trimming: 2 bases; junction bases outside the gene matches: 12. The CDR3 consists of 17 residues. Germline CDR1 is DFQATT and CDR2 is SNEGSKA (reference sequence).

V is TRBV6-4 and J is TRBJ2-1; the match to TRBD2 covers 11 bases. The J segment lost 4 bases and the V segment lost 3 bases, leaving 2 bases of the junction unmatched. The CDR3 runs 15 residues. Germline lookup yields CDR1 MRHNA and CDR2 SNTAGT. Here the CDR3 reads CASSEGTSGYNEQFF. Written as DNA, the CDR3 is TGTGCCAGCAGTGAAGGGACTAGCGGATACAATGAGCAGTTCTTC.

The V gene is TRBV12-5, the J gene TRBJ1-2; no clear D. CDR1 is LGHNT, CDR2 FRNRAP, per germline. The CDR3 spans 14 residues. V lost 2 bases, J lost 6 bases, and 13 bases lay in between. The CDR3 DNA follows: TGTGCTAGTGGTTTGCTTCGGTCGGTCGATGGCTACACCTTC. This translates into CASGLLRSVDGYTF.

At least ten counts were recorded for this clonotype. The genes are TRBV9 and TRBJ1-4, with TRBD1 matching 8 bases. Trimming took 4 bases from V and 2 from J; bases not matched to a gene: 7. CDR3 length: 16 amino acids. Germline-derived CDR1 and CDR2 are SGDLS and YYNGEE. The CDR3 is CASSSWTGSTNEKLFF. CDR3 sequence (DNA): TGTGCCAGCAGCTCTTGGACAGGGAGCACTAATGAAAAACTGTTTTTT. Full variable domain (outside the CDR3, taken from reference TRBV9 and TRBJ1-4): DSGVTQTPKHLITATGQRVTLRCSPRSGDLSVYWYQQSLDQGLQFLIQYYNGEERAKGNILERFSAQQFPDLHSELNLSSLELGDSALYFCASSSWTGSTNEKLFFGSGTQLSVL.

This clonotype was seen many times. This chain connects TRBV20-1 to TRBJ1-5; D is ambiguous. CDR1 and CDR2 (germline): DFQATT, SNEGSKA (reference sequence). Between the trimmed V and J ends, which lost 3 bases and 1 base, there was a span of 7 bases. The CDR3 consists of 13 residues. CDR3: CSAREVSNQPQHF. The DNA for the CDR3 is TGCAGTGCTAGGGAGGTGAGCAATCAGCCCCAGCATTTT.

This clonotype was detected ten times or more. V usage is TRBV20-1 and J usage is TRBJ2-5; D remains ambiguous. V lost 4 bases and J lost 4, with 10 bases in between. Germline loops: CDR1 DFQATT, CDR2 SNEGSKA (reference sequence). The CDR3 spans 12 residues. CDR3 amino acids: CSATPNPETQYF. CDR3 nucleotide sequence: TGCAGTGCTACTCCCAACCCAGAGACCCAGTACTTC.

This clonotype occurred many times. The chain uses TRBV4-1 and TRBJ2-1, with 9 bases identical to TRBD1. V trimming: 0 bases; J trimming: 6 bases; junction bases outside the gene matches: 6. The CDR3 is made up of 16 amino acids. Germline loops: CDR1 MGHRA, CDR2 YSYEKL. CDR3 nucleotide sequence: TGCGCCAGCAGCCAAGACCCCACAGGGGGCATCAATGAGCAGTTCTTC. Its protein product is CASSQDPTGGINEQFF.

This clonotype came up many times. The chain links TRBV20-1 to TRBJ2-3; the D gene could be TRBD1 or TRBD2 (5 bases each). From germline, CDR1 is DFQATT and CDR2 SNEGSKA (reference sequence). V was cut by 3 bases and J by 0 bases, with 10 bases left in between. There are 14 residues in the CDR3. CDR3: CSARRGASTDTQYF. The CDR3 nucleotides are TGCAGTGCTAGGCGAGGGGCCAGCACAGATACGCAGTATTTT.

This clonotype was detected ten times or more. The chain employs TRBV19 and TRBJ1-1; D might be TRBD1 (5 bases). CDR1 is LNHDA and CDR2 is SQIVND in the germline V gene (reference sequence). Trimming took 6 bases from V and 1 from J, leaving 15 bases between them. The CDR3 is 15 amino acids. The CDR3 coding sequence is TGTGCCAGTAGCACTGTGGCAGGGAAGAACACTGAAGCTTTCTTT. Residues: CASSTVAGKNTEAFF.

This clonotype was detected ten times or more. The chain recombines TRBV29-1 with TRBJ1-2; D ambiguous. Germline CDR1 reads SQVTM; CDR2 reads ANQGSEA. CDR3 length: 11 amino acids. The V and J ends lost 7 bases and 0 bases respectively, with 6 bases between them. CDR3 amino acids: CSALANYGYTF. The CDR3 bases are TGCAGCGCCCTCGCTAACTATGGCTACACCTTC.

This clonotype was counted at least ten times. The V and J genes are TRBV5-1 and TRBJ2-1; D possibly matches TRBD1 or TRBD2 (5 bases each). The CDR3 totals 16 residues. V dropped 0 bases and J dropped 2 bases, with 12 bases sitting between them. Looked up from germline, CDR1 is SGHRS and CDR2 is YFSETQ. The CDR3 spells CASSLGAGAAYNEQFF. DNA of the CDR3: TGCGCCAGCAGCTTGGGGGCCGGGGCGGCCTACAATGAGCAGTTCTTC.

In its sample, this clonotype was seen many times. The CDR3, as DNA: TGCAGCGGGACTAGCGGGAGTGGAACCGGGGAGCTGTTTTTT. Translation gives CSGTSGSGTGELFF. The chain links TRBV29-1 to TRBJ2-2; 13 bases match TRBD2. V was clipped by 7 bases and J by 5 bases; unmatched bases: 4. Germline CDR1 reads SQVTM; CDR2 reads ANQGSEA. The CDR3 extends over 14 amino acids.